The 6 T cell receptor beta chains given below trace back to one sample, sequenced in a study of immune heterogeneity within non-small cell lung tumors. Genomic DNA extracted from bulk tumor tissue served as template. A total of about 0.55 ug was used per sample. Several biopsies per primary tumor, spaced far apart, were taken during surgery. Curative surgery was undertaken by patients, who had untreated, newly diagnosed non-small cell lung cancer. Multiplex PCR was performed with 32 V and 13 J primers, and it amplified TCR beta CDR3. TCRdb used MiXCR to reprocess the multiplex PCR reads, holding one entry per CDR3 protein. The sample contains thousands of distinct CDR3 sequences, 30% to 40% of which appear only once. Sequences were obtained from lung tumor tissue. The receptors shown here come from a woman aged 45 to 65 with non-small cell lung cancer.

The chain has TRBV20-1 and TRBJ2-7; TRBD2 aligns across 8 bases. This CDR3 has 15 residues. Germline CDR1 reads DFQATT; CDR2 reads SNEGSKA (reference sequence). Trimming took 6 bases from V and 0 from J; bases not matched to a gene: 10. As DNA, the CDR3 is TGCAGTGCGGATCCGACTAGCGTGAGCTCCTACGAGCAGTACTTC. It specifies CSADPTSVSSYEQYF.

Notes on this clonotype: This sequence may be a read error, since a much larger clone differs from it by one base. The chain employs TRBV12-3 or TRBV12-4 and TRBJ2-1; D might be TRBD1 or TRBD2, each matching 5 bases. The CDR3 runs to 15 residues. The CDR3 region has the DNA TGTGCCAGCACTTTAGTAGGGACGGCCTACAATGAGCAGTTCTTC. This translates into CASTLVGTAYNEQFF.

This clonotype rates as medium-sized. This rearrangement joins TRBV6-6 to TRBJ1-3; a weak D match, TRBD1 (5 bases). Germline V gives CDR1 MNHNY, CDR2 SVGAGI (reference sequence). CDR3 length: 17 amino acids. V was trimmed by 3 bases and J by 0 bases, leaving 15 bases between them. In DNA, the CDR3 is TGTGCCAGCAGTTATTCGGGGGGACCCATCTCTGGAAACACCATATATTTT. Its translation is CASSYSGGPISGNTIYF.

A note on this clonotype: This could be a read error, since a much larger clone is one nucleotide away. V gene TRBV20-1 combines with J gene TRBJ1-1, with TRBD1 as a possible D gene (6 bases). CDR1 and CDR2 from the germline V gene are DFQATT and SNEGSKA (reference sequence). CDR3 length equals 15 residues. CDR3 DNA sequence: TGCAGTGCGGAGCCAGGGGACGACATGAACGCTGAAGCTTTCTTT. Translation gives CSAEPGDDMNAEAFF.

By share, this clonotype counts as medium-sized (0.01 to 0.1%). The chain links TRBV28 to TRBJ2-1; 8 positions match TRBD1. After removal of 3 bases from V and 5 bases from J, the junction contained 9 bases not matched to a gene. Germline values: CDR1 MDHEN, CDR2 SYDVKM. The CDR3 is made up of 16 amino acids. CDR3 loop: CASSFWRQGKNNEQFF. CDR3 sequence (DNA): TGTGCCAGCAGTTTCTGGAGACAGGGGAAAAACAATGAGCAGTTCTTC.

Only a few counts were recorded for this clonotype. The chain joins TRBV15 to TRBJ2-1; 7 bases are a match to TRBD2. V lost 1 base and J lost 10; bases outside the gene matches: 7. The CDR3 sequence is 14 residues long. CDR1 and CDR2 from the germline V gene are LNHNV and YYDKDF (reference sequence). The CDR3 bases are TGTGCCACCAGCAGAGGGGGGGGGGGGGTGGAGCAGTTCTTC. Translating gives CATSRGGGGVEQFF.